These 7 T cell receptor beta chains came from one sample sequenced in a study of vaccination effects on CD4 cells after COVID-19. These receptors lack a known antigen. Some clones are missing from TCRdb's copy, which holds only in-frame ones; the method was immunoSEQ multiplex PCR. The repertoire consists of around 83,000 clones, with around 74% occurring once and the leading ten covering about 1.7%. Antigen-specific CD4+ T cell clonotypes were called by their expansion after viral peptide-pool culture in ViraFEST. Isolation of CD4+ T cells took place after approximately 10 days of culture. The input for sequencing was CD4+ T cells from PBMCs cultured with HCoV-229E spike peptides, taken before COVID-19 vaccination. The receptors were gathered from a human donor who received a COVID-19 vaccine.

This chain joins TRBV10-2 and TRBJ1-2; 7 nucleotides agree with TRBD1. Germline assignment: CDR1 WSHSY and CDR2 SAAADI. J gave up 1 base and V 6 bases, and 14 bases lay outside the gene matches. This CDR3 spans 17 amino acids. CDR3 bases: TGCGCCAGCAGCTCTACCTCCGACAGGGCTATTAACTATGGCTACACCTTC. It translates to CASSSTSDRAINYGYTF.

As regards this clone: Germline is not matched at one junction end, which may reflect a read error. The chain carries TRBV5-1 and TRBJ2-2; TRBD1 matches 9 bases. Germline V gives CDR1 SGHRS, CDR2 YFSETQ. CDR3 size: 16 residues. The CDR3 nucleotides are TGCGCCAGCCGCTTTTGGACAGGGGCGGGGACCGGGGAGCTGTTTTTT. It translates to CASRFWTGAGTGELFF.

CDR3 DNA sequence: TGTGCCAGCTCCCTTGGACTAGCGGGGGTAGGAGAGACCCAGTACTTC. Amino acid sequence: CASSLGLAGVGETQYF. The chain carries TRBV18 and TRBJ2-5, with 13 bases lining up with TRBD2. J lost 4 bases, V lost 6 bases, and 8 bases had no gene match. Germline V CDR1 and CDR2: KGHSH, LQKENI. The CDR3 contains 16 residues. The full variable domain, completed using reference TRBV18 and TRBJ2-5, is NAGVMQNPRHLVRRRGQEARLRCSPMKGHSHVYWYRQLPEEGLKFMVYLQKENIIDESGMPKERFSAEFPKEGPSILRIQQVVRGDSAAYFCASSLGLAGVGETQYFGPGTRLLVL.

The chain couples TRBV7-2 to TRBJ1-6; D not resolved. Germline CDR1 and CDR2: SGHTA and FQGNSA. The length of the CDR3 is 16 residues. V lost 4 bases and J 3 bases, leaving 13 bases between the germline ends. The CDR3 DNA follows: TGTGCCAGCAGCTCGGTGGGCGGGTTCTATAATTCACCCCTCCACTTT. It specifies CASSSVGGFYNSPLHF.

This chain uses TRBV9 with TRBJ2-5, with D possibly TRBD2 on 6 matching bases. The CDR3 totals 15 residues. The V end lost 0 bases, the J end lost 5 bases, and 14 bases lay between the germline ends. In germline, CDR1 is SGDLS, CDR2 YYNGEE. The CDR3 loop reads CASSVEQAGRETQYF. As DNA, the CDR3 is TGTGCCAGCAGCGTAGAACAAGCAGGGAGGGAGACCCAGTACTTC. Full variable domain (remainder filled in from reference TRBV9 and TRBJ2-5): DSGVTQTPKHLITATGQRVTLRCSPRSGDLSVYWYQQSLDQGLQFLIQYYNGEERAKGNILERFSAQQFPDLHSELNLSSLELGDSALYFCASSVEQAGRETQYFGPGTRLLVL.

This chain links TRBV6-5 with TRBJ2-7, with 9 bases fitting TRBD1. With V trimmed by 5 bases and J by 2 bases, 4 bases remained unmatched. The CDR3 length is 14 residues. The germline V gene encodes CDR1 MNHEY and CDR2 SVGAGI. The CDR3 nucleotides read TGTGCCAGCAGTCGGACAGGGGCCCCCTACGAGCAGTACGTC. This sequence encodes CASSRTGAPYEQYV.

The chain couples TRBV4-3 to TRBJ2-3; 11 bases line up with TRBD2. The CDR3 length is 19 residues. V shed 0 bases and J 1 base; nucleotides not matched to a gene: 9. Germline assignment: CDR1 LGHNA and CDR2 YSLEER. CDR3 amino acids: CASSQEYAASGGRTDTQYF. CDR3 in DNA: TGCGCCAGCAGCCAAGAATACGCCGCTAGCGGGGGGCGCACAGATACGCAGTATTTT.